This is a list of T cell receptor beta chains from one sample in a study of response to subunit inactivated influenza vaccine. One entry per CDR3 protein, called by TCRdb with MiXCR from the RT-PCR reads. The sample contains 590,000 or so distinct CDR3 sequences, around 15% of which appear only once. Material: PBMCs from blood, obtained roughly 2 weeks before vaccination. All receptors come from a man in his forties or fifties who received an inactivated influenza vaccine. CDR3s include the opening cysteine and the closing phenylalanine or tryptophan. The D gene is left open where the match is weak. Clone size appears in some rows only: once, few, many, or a class for an expanded clone.

>few|TRBV20-1|.|TRBJ2-1
TGCAGTGCTAGAGATGGGAGGGGGGGGCATGGTGAGCAGTTCTTC
CSARDGRGGHGEQFF
>few|TRBV7-2|TRBD2|TRBJ2-3
TGTGCCAGCACCACCCAGGGGATGGGACTAGCGAGGGATACGCAGTATTTT
CASTTQGMGLARDTQYF
>many|TRBV12-3/TRBV12-4|TRBD2|TRBJ2-5
TGTGCCAGCAGTCCCCGGGGCGGGGGGGAGACCCAGTACTTC
CASSPRGGGETQYF
>.|TRBV20-1|TRBD1|TRBJ1-6
TGCAGTGCTAGAGAACTGACAGGGTCCTCACCCCTCCACTTT
CSARELTGSSPLHF
>.|TRBV2|.|TRBJ2-7
TGTGCCAGCAGTGCAGAATTCGAGCAGTACTTC
CASSAEFEQYF
>few|TRBV12-3/TRBV12-4|TRBD1|TRBJ2-5
TGTGCCAGCAGTTTAGGGGACAGCCGTAGGGAGACCCAGTACTTC
CASSLGDSRRETQYF
>few|TRBV5-1|TRBD2|TRBJ2-5
TGCGCCAGCAGTCGACTAGCGGGGTTGCCGGAGGAGACCCAGTACTTC
CASSRLAGLPEETQYF
>few|TRBV6-2/TRBV6-3|.|TRBJ1-2
TGTGCCAGCAGTTCCCCCCCTCCTTACGGGGCTCATGGCTACACCTTC
CASSSPPPYGAHGYTF
>many|TRBV6-2/TRBV6-3|TRBD1|TRBJ1-1
TGTGCCAGCAGTTACGAACAGGGGAGATGGGGCACTGAAGCTTTCTTT
CASSYEQGRWGTEAFF
>few|TRBV20-1|TRBD2|TRBJ2-5
TGCAGTGCTAGTCAGGCTAGCGGGGGGGCTCTCCAAGAGACCCAGTACTTC
CSASQASGGALQETQYF
>.|TRBV5-4|.|TRBJ2-5
TGTGCCAGCAGCATGGGACGTGACCAAGAGACCCAGTACTTC
CASSMGRDQETQYF